This passage covers 21 T cell receptor beta chains from one sample sequenced in a study of CD8+CD57+ T cells in acquired aplastic anemia. TCR beta VDJ and CDR3 profiling used genomic DNA as template. Each CDR3 protein gets one entry after TCRdb re-called the reads with MiXCR. The table shows roughly 170,000 distinct CDR3 sequences, with about three fifths occurring only once. Sample: sorted CD4+, CD8+, or CD8+CD57+ T cells (not recorded which) from PBMCs. These receptors were collected from a human donor in good health.

This chain connects TRBV7-9 to TRBJ2-2; D ambiguous. This CDR3 comprises 12 residues. Germline loops: CDR1 SEHNR, CDR2 FQNEAQ (reference sequence). V was pared by 2 bases and J by 8 bases, with 6 bases between. CDR3 nucleotide sequence: TGTGCCAGCAGCTTAAATTTAGGGGAGCTGTTTTTT. This encodes CASSLNLGELFF. Using reference TRBV7-9 and TRBJ2-2 for the parts outside the CDR3, the full variable domain is DTGVSQNPRHKITKRGQNVTFRCDPISEHNRLYWYRQTLGQGPEFLTYFQNEAQLEKSRLLSDRFSAERPKGSFSTLEIQRTEQGDSAMYLCASSLNLGELFFGEGSRLTVL.

This clonotype was counted at least ten times. The chain couples TRBV7-9 to TRBJ2-1, with D possibly being TRBD2 (6 bases). The CDR3 has 15 amino acids. V was cut by 3 bases and J by 7 bases, with 16 bases left in between. Germline CDR1 reads SEHNR; CDR2 reads FQNEAQ (reference sequence). CDR3: CASSLPLAPSNEQFF. CDR3 bases: TGTGCCAGCAGCTTGCCACTAGCCCCTTCAAATGAGCAGTTCTTC.

Points on this clonotype: This CDR3 is missing its conserved last phenylalanine or tryptophan, likely due to a read error. This chain connects TRBV6-6 to TRBJ1-1; 10 bases align to TRBD1. CDR1 is MNHNY and CDR2 is SVGAGI in the germline V gene (reference sequence). Trimming removed 4 bases from V and 0 bases from J; junction bases left unmatched: 8. This CDR3 is built from 17 residues. The CDR3 reads CASSSGTGVTLNTEAFL. CDR3 DNA sequence: TGTGCCAGCAGTTCCGGGACAGGGGTAACCTTGAACACTGAAGCTTTCCTT.

The chain carries TRBV20-1 and TRBJ2-1; D is ambiguous. Germline V gene lookup returns CDR1 DFQATT and CDR2 SNEGSKA (reference sequence). V lost 6 bases, J lost 4 bases, and 7 bases lay in between. The CDR3 is 11 residues long. The CDR3 here is CSAPWYNEQFF. The CDR3, as DNA: TGCAGTGCCCCGTGGTACAATGAGCAGTTCTTC.

This clonotype was seen at least ten times. The chain links TRBV4-3 to TRBJ1-1, with 10 bases matching TRBD1. CDR3 size: 17 residues. Unmatched junction bases numbered 11, after V lost 3 bases and J lost 4 bases. Germline CDR1 LGHNA, CDR2 YSLEER. CDR3 DNA sequence: TGCGCCAGCAGCCAGGCCGGGACAGGGGATTGGAGCACTGAAGCTTTCTTT. Translation gives CASSQAGTGDWSTEAFF.

The rearrangement links TRBV7-9 to TRBJ2-7; D gene unclear. V gave up 6 bases and J gave up 5 bases, with 11 bases separating them. This CDR3 is built from 12 residues. Germline loops: CDR1 SEHNR, CDR2 FQNEAQ (reference sequence). CDR3 region: CASSPLPDEQYF. CDR3 coding DNA: TGTGCCAGCAGTCCCCTTCCCGACGAGCAGTACTTC.

This clonotype was picked up many times. This chain joins TRBV4-1 and TRBJ2-3; D might be TRBD2 (6 bases). Germline V gene sequence: CDR1 MGHRA, CDR2 YSYEKL. Trimming took off 4 bases at V and 3 bases at J, with 14 bases between the two ends. The length of the CDR3 is 15 residues. The CDR3, as DNA: TGCGCCAGCAGCCGAGCCGGGACTTTGACAGATACGCAGTATTTT. Its protein is CASSRAGTLTDTQYF.

This clonotype has just a few counts. The CDR3 DNA follows: TGTGCCAGCAGCTTAACCATCTACAATGAGCAGTTCTTC. It codes for CASSLTIYNEQFF. The rearrangement joins TRBV5-8 to TRBJ2-1; D gene unclear. Germline V gene lookup returns CDR1 SGHTS and CDR2 YDEGEE. V dropped 2 bases and J dropped 3 bases, with 6 bases sitting between them. The CDR3 has 13 amino acids.

This sequence joins TRBV2 and TRBJ1-3; TRBD1 matches 8 bases. CDR1 SNHLY and CDR2 FYNNEI come from the germline V gene. The CDR3 has 13 amino acids. Germline trimming cut 5 bases from V and 9 bases from J; bases unmatched to any gene: 6. CDR3 DNA: TGTGCCAGCAGTTGGAGGACAGGGAGCACCATATATTTT. It specifies CASSWRTGSTIYF. The variable domain in full, completed from reference TRBV2 and TRBJ1-3, reads EPEVTQTPSHQVTQMGQEVILRCVPISNHLYFYWYRQILGQKVEFLVSFYNNEISEKSEIFDDQFSVERPDGSNFTLKIRSTKLEDSAMYFCASSWRTGSTIYFGEGSWLTVV.

The rearrangement joins TRBV5-1 to TRBJ2-7; TRBD2 agrees at 9 bases. With V trimmed by 0 bases and J by 5 bases, 6 bases remained unmatched. The V gene's germline CDR1 is SGHRS and CDR2 YFSETQ. The CDR3 is made up of 15 amino acids. CDR3 DNA: TGCGCCAGCAGCTTGGTACCTAGCGGGGTCAACGAGCAGTACTTC. As protein: CASSLVPSGVNEQYF.

About this clonotype itself: One end of the junction does not line up with germline, which may come from a read error. The chain is built from TRBV5-5 and TRBJ2-2, with a weak D call TRBD2 (5 bases). The CDR3 has 13 amino acids. Germline V gene data show CDR1 as SGHKS and CDR2 as YYEKEE (reference sequence). CDR3 in DNA: TGCGCCAGCAGCCAAGCGGCCACCGGGGAGCTGTTTTTT. This codes for CASSQAATGELFF. The variable domain in full, completed from reference TRBV5-5 and TRBJ2-2, reads DAGVTQSPTHLIKTRGQQVTLRCSPISGHKSVSWYQQVLGQGPQFIFQYYEKEERGRGNFPDRFSARQFPNYSSELNVNALLLGDSALYLCASSQAATGELFFGEGSRLTVL.

This chain connects TRBV5-6 to TRBJ1-2; 10 bases agree with TRBD1. The J segment lost 10 bases and the V segment lost 4 bases, leaving 10 bases of the junction unmatched. The germline gives CDR1 SGHDT, CDR2 YYEEEE. The CDR3 has 14 amino acids. CDR3 sequence (DNA): TGTGCCAGCAGCCACCGGACAGGGGGTAGGGACTACACCTTC. It specifies CASSHRTGGRDYTF.

The chain carries TRBV29-1 and TRBJ1-2, with a possible D match to TRBD1 (5 bases). The length of the CDR3 is 11 residues. The germline V gene has CDR1 SQVTM and CDR2 ANQGSEA. V was cut by 0 bases and J by 8 bases, with 7 bases left in between. The CDR3 protein is CSVEDRGGYTF. The CDR3 nucleotides read TGCAGCGTTGAAGATCGGGGCGGCTACACCTTC.

Many counts were recorded for this clonotype. The chain uses TRBV7-9 and TRBJ2-2; D is possibly TRBD1 (5 bases). Germline CDR1 reads SEHNR; CDR2 reads FQNEAQ (reference sequence). The germline V and J ends were trimmed by 9 bases and 2 bases, with 13 bases remaining between them. The CDR3 loop spans 14 amino acids. The CDR3 region has the DNA TGTGCCAGTATCGACAGCCTAAACACCGGGGAGCTGTTTTTT. This translates into CASIDSLNTGELFF.

The chain employs TRBV7-9 and TRBJ2-1, with D tentatively TRBD2 (6 bases). V gave up 1 base and J gave up 0 bases, with 19 bases separating them. Germline CDR1 is SEHNR and CDR2 is FQNEAQ (reference sequence). The CDR3 runs to 19 residues. The CDR3: CASSLVLGGAPSSYNEQFF. For the CDR3, the DNA is TGTGCCAGCAGCTTAGTGTTGGGAGGAGCCCCGAGCTCCTACAATGAGCAGTTCTTC.

This sequence joins TRBV20-1 and TRBJ2-7; 7 nucleotides agree with TRBD1. The V segment lost 3 bases and the J segment 0 bases; nucleotides outside the gene matches: 8. The CDR3 has 15 amino acids. Per the germline V gene, CDR1 is DFQATT and CDR2 is SNEGSKA (reference sequence). For the CDR3, the DNA is TGCAGTGCTAGGGACAGGCGATTAGCCTCCTACGAGCAGTACTTC. Its translation: CSARDRRLASYEQYF.

This clonotype appeared a few times. The J gene is TRBJ1-1, the V gene TRBV4-3; TRBD1 is a possible D gene (6 bases). There are 16 residues in the CDR3. Per germline, CDR1 LGHNA and CDR2 YSLEER. V lost 0 bases to trimming and J lost 2 bases, with 13 bases between them. Written as DNA, the CDR3 is TGCGCCAGCAGCCAAGAATTAGGGACACTTAACACTGAAGCTTTCTTT. Its protein is CASSQELGTLNTEAFF.

The chain employs TRBV5-1 and TRBJ2-3; D unclear. Trimming took 2 bases from V and 2 from J, leaving 9 bases between them. CDR1 is SGHRS and CDR2 is YFSETQ in the germline V gene. The CDR3 loop spans 14 amino acids. The CDR3 DNA is TGCGCCAGCAGCTTCCGTCTTACCACAGATACGCAGTATTTT. Protein sequence: CASSFRLTTDTQYF.

This clonotype appeared once. This sequence joins TRBV29-1 and TRBJ1-5; TRBD1 agrees at 7 bases. The germline CDR1 and CDR2 sequences are SQVTM and ANQGSEA. The CDR3 runs to 13 residues. The V and J ends lost 6 bases and 3 bases, in that order; junction bases with no gene match: 5. CDR3 amino acids: CSVGRGYNQPQHF. The DNA of the CDR3 is TGCAGCGTGGGCAGGGGGTACAATCAGCCCCAGCATTTT.

This clonotype was seen repeatedly, ten times or more. V usage is TRBV4-3 and J usage is TRBJ1-2; D ambiguous. The CDR3 extends over 13 amino acids. Germline V gene sequence: CDR1 LGHNA, CDR2 YSLEER. V shed 0 bases and J shed 4 bases, with 6 bases lying between them. The chain's CDR3 is CASSQDRTYGYTF. The CDR3 region has the DNA TGCGCCAGCAGCCAAGACCGGACCTATGGCTACACCTTC.

V is TRBV2 and J is TRBJ2-3; D unresolved. Per the germline V gene, CDR1 is SNHLY and CDR2 is FYNNEI. V was trimmed by 6 bases and J by 8 bases, leaving 12 bases between them. CDR3 size: 12 residues. CDR3 DNA: TGTGCCAGCAGCTTGACCGTAGCTACGCAGTATTTT. It specifies CASSLTVATQYF.